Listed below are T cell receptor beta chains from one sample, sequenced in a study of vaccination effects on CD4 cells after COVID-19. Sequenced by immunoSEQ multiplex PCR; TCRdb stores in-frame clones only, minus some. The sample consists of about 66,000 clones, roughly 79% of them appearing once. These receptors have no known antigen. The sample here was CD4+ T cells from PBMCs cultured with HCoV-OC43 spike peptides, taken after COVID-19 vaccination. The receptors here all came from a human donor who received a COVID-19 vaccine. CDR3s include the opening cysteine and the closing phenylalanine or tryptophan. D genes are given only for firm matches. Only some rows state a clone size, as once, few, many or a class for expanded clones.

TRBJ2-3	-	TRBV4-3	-	TGCGCCAGCAGGCACGACCGACGCACAGATACGCAGTATTTT	CASRHDRRTDTQYF
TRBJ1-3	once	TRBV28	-	TGTGCCACTTCGGACACGGATTGGACCATATATTTT	CATSDTDWTIYF
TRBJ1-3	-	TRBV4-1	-	TGCGCCAGCAGCCGGGTTAGCTCTGGAAACACCATATATTTT	CASSRVSSGNTIYF
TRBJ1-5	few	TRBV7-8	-	TGTGCCAGCAGCTTAACTAAGCGGCAGCCCCAGCATTTT	CASSLTKRQPQHF
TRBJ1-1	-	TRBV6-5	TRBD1	TGTGCCAGCAGTTACAGCTATCTACAGGGGGACACTGAAGCTTTCTTT	CASSYSYLQGDTEAFF
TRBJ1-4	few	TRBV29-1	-	TGCAGCGTTGAAACGGGCCCTAATGAAAAACTGTTTTTT	CSVETGPNEKLFF
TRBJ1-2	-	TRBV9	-	TGTGCCAGCAGCGCCGGAGACAGTACTAACTATGGCTACACCTTC	CASSAGDSTNYGYTF
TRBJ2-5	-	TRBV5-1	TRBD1	TGCGCCAGCAGCCCTAGGACAGGGAGAGGGAAGACCCAGTACTTC	CASSPRTGRGKTQYF
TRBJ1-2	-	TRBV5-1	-	TGCGCCAGCAGCTTACGGGAAGGAGGGCATGGCTACACCTTC	CASSLREGGHGYTF
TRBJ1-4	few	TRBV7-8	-	TGTGCCAGCAGCCTGACAGCGATAGGTGAAAAACTGTTTTTT	CASSLTAIGEKLFF
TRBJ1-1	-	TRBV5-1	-	TGCGCCAGCAGCTCCCTGATCAAGGTGGAGACTGAAGCTTTCTTT	CASSSLIKVETEAFF
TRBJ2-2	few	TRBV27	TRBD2	TGTGCCAGCAGTTCCCATCCGGGGGGGTACGGGGAGCTGTTTTTT	CASSSHPGGYGELFF
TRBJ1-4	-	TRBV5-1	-	TGCGCCAGCAGCTGGCAGGGAGGGGAAAAACTGTTTTTT	CASSWQGGEKLFF
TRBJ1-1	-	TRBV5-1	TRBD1	TGCGCCAGCAGCGAACGACAGGGGACTGAAGCTTTCTTT	CASSERQGTEAFF
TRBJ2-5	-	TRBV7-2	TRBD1	TGTGCCAGCGGCCCAGGGGGAGCAGAGACCCAGTACTTC	CASGPGGAETQYF
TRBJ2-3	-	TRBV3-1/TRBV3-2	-	TGTGCCAGCAGCCAAGGCAGGCCCGGGACGGCTCCGCAGTATTTT	CASSQGRPGTAPQYF
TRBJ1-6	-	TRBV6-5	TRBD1	TGTGCCAGCAGTCCCGGGACAGGGTTCAATTCACCCCTCCACTTT	CASSPGTGFNSPLHF
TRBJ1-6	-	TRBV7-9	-	TGTGCCAGCAGCTTGACGGGAATTAATTCACCCCTCCACTTT	CASSLTGINSPLHF
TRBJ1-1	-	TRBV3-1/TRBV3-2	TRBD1	TGTGCCAGCAGCCCGGGCAGGGGGGGTACTGAAGCTTTCTTT	CASSPGRGGTEAFF
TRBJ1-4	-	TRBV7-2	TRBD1	TGTGCCAGCAGTTTGGACAGGGGACGTGAAAAACTGTTTTTT	CASSLDRGREKLFF
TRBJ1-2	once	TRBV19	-	TGTGCCAGTAGCACCCAGAACCCCGGGCCTTATGGCTACACCTTC	CASSTQNPGPYGYTF
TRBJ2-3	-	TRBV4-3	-	TGCGCCAGCAGCCCCCGGGGTTTTAGCACAGATACGCAGTATTTT	CASSPRGFSTDTQYF
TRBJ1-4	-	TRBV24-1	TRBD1	TGTGCCACCAGTGACCCCGGGACAGGGGATGAAAAACTGTTTTTT	CATSDPGTGDEKLFF
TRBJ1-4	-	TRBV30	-	TGTGCCTGGACAAACGCCTACAGGGTTAATAATGAAAAACTGTTTTTT	CAWTNAYRVNNEKLFF
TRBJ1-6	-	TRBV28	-	TGTGCCAGCAGTTTCCCTTCCGCTGGGGGCTCCTATAATTCACCCCTCCACTTT	CASSFPSAGGSYNSPLHF
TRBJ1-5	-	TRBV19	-	TGTGCCAGTAGTATAGGAGATTTCAATCAGCCCCAGCATTTT	CASSIGDFNQPQHF
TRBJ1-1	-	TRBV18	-	TGTGCCAGCTCACCACCGCAAAGGGGATACGGTGACACTGAAGCTTTCTTT	CASSPPQRGYGDTEAFF
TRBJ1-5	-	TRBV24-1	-	TGTGCCACCTCTAGGTCCGGAAATCAGCCCCAGCATTTT	CATSRSGNQPQHF
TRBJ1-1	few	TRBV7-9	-	TGTGCCAGCAGCTTAGTCCCGGGTGAAGCTTTCTTT	CASSLVPGEAFF
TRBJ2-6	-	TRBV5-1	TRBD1	TGCGCCAGCACCGAAATCAACAGGGGGCCGGGGGCCAACGTCCTGACTTTC	CASTEINRGPGANVLTF
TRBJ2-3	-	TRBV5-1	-	TGCGCCAGCAGCTCCGGGACCACAGGAGATACGCAGTATTTT	CASSSGTTGDTQYF
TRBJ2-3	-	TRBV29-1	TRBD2	TGCAGCGTTGTAGCGGGGGGGAGCACAGATACGCAGTATTTT	CSVVAGGSTDTQYF
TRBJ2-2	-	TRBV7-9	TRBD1	TGTGCCAGCAGCTTAGGGTCCAGGGGGCCGGACACCGGGGAGCTGTTTTTT	CASSLGSRGPDTGELFF
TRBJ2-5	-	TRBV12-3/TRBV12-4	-	TGTGCCAGCAGTTTGGCGGAGGGGGAGACCCAGTACTTC	CASSLAEGETQYF
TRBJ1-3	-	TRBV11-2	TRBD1	TGTGCCAGCAACACCCGACAGGGGCTTGCCGGAAACACCATATATTTT	CASNTRQGLAGNTIYF
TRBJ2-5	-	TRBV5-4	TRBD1	TGTGCCAGCAGCTTTACAGGGGAGGAGACCCAGTACTTC	CASSFTGEETQYF
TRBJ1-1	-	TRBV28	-	TGTGCCAGCAGCTCCGGGACCGAGAGTGAAGCTTTCTTT	CASSSGTESEAFF
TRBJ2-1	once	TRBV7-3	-	TGTGCCAGCAGCTTAATTGGGGCCAATGAGCAGTTCTTC	CASSLIGANEQFF
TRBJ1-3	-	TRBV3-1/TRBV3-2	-	TGTGCCAGCAGCACCAGGGGCTCTGGAAACACCATATATTTT	CASSTRGSGNTIYF
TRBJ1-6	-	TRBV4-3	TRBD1	TGCGCCAGCAGCCAGGACAGGGGTACGCAGAATTCACCCCTCCACTTT	CASSQDRGTQNSPLHF
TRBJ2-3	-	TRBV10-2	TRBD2	TGCGCCAGCAACAACCCGCGGGGGGGGACGGATACGCAGTATTTT	CASNNPRGGTDTQYF
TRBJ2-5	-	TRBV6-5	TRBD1	TGTGCCAGCAGTTACTCGAGACGGCAGGGGGAAGGGACCCAGTACTTC	CASSYSRRQGEGTQYF
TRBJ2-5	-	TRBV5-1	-	TGCGCCAGCAGCTTGGGGGGCTATAACCAAGAGACCCAGTACTTC	CASSLGGYNQETQYF